What follows are 26 T cell receptor beta chains derived from one specimen sequenced in a study of T cell responses to AZD1222 COVID-19 vaccine. The assay was immunoSEQ multiplex PCR, and TCRdb's table has in-frame clones only and misses some. The repertoire holds 160,000 or so clones, with 90% to 95% as singletons. The sample in question was peripheral blood, obtained on day 0 of AZD1222 vaccination. The origin of the receptors is an adult in good health.

The chain combines TRBV7-3 with TRBJ2-3; 7 bases match TRBD1. V was pared by 4 bases and J by 2 bases, with 6 bases of the junction left unmatched. The CDR3 extends over 15 amino acids. The germline gives CDR1 SGHTA, CDR2 FQGTGA. The chain's CDR3 is CASSSRDSYTDTQYF. The CDR3 DNA sequence: TGTGCCAGCAGCTCTCGGGACAGTTACACAGATACGCAGTATTTT.

This clone appeared a few times. The J gene is TRBJ2-7, the V gene TRBV19; 10 bases line up with TRBD2. The V and J ends lost 1 base and 6 bases, in that order; junction bases with no gene match: 3. Per germline, CDR1 LNHDA and CDR2 SQIVND (reference sequence). This CDR3 has 14 residues. For the CDR3, the DNA is TGTGCCAGTAGTATAGCGGGACTAGCGTCCGAGCAGTACTTC. It translates to CASSIAGLASEQYF.

This clone was seen a single time. The CDR3 protein is CASSASAAGATEAFF. The DNA for the CDR3 is TGTGCCAGCAGCGCGTCTGCTGCCGGGGCCACTGAAGCTTTCTTT. The rearrangement uses TRBV9 and TRBJ1-1, with a possible D match to TRBD1 (5 bases). CDR3 size: 15 residues. Germline V CDR1 and CDR2: SGDLS, YYNGEE. V lost 3 bases and J lost 4, with 16 bases in between.

The V call is TRBV7-9, the J call TRBJ1-1, with D maybe TRBD1 (6 bases). V was shortened by 5 bases and J by 1 base, with 14 bases between the two germline ends. This CDR3 is 15 amino acids long. The V gene's germline CDR1 is SEHNR and CDR2 FQNEAQ (reference sequence). CDR3 DNA sequence: TGTGCCAGCAGCCCCCACTGGGGACAGAACACTGAAGCTTTCTTT. Translated: CASSPHWGQNTEAFF.

This clone was seen more than once but under ten times. J is TRBJ1-4 and V is TRBV7-8; D is unresolved. The germline V gene encodes CDR1 SGHVS and CDR2 FQNEAQ. Trimming left V 3 bases short and J 5 bases short, with 16 bases between. The CDR3 runs 16 residues. This CDR3 reads CASSFSTGSQNEKLFF. Written as DNA, the CDR3 is TGTGCCAGCAGCTTCTCAACCGGGAGCCAAAATGAAAAACTGTTTTTT.

The count of this clone is one. The chain joins TRBV4-3 to TRBJ1-1; D perhaps matches TRBD1 (5 bases). Trimming cost V 2 bases and J 5 bases, with 12 bases left between them. The germline V gene has CDR1 LGHNA and CDR2 YSLEER. The CDR3 runs to 14 residues. Here the CDR3 DNA reads TGCGCCAGCAGCCAATTGGGACGGGGGACTGAAGCTTTCTTT. This translates into CASSQLGRGTEAFF.

The CDR3 sequence is CASSLGPNYEQYF. The CDR3, as DNA: TGTGCCAGCAGCTTGGGACCGAACTACGAGCAGTACTTC. This chain links TRBV7-3 with TRBJ2-7; D tentatively fits TRBD1 or TRBD2 (5 bases each). Between the trimmed V and J ends, which lost 3 bases and 3 bases, there was a span of 9 bases. CDR3 size: 13 residues. Looked up from germline, CDR1 is SGHTA and CDR2 is FQGTGA.

In this sample, this clone turned up once. The genes are TRBV2 and TRBJ1-2; D is perhaps TRBD1 (5 bases). Trimming shortened V by 9 bases and J by 1 base, and 12 bases separated the two germline ends. There are 13 residues in the CDR3. The germline CDR1 and CDR2 sequences are SNHLY and FYNNEI. CDR3 coding DNA: TGTGCCAGTACCGGGGCTATTAACTATGGCTACACCTTC. It yields the protein CASTGAINYGYTF.

The V and J genes are TRBV28 and TRBJ1-1; no reliable D call. V lost 5 bases, J lost 1 base, and 8 bases lay in between. Germline CDR1 and CDR2: MDHEN and SYDVKM. The CDR3 length is 13 residues. The CDR3 loop reads CASSHGRNTEAFF. The CDR3 DNA reads TGTGCCAGCAGTCACGGACGGAACACTGAAGCTTTCTTT.

This clone was counted a few times. The genes are TRBV2 and TRBJ2-5; no reliable D call. The V end lost 8 bases, the J end lost 3 bases, and 13 bases lay between the germline ends. The CDR3 covers 13 residues. CDR1 is SNHLY and CDR2 is FYNNEI in the germline V gene. The CDR3 is CASENEAEETQYF. For the CDR3, the DNA is TGTGCCAGCGAAAATGAAGCTGAAGAGACCCAGTACTTC.

This rearrangement joins TRBV30 to TRBJ1-1; no clear D gene. Trimming pared 5 bases from V and 0 bases from J, leaving 13 bases between. The CDR3 is 14 amino acids. CDR1 and CDR2 from the germline V gene are GTSNPN and SVGIG (reference sequence). This chain's CDR3 is CAWDLGVMNTEAFF. CDR3 nucleotide sequence: TGTGCCTGGGACCTAGGAGTAATGAACACTGAAGCTTTCTTT. Drawing the rest from reference TRBV30 and TRBJ1-1, the complete variable domain is SQTIHQWPATLVQPVGSPLSLECTVEGTSNPNLYWYRQAAGRGLQLLFYSVGIGQISSEVPQNLSASRPQDRQFILSSKKLLLSDSGFYLCAWDLGVMNTEAFFGQGTRLTVV.

The chain is built from TRBV23-1 and TRBJ1-5, with 8 positions matching TRBD1. TRBV23-1 is an ORF, and what it does is uncertain. This CDR3 region has 21 residues. Trimming at V came to 2 bases and at J to 5 bases, leaving 23 bases not matched to a gene. Here the CDR3 DNA reads TGCGCCAGCAGTCAACTGACGCAGGGGGCCCCGCGAAATGTACTATATCAGCCCCAGCATTTT. It yields the protein CASSQLTQGAPRNVLYQPQHF.

V gene TRBV7-2 combines with J gene TRBJ1-2, with D possibly TRBD1 on 5 matching bases. The V end lost 5 bases, the J end lost 8 bases, and 12 bases lay between the germline ends. This CDR3 has 12 amino acids. The germline CDR1 and CDR2 sequences are SGHTA and FQGNSA. The CDR3: CASSPSGLGYTF. CDR3 DNA: TGTGCCAGCAGCCCCTCGGGACTCGGCTACACCTTC.

This sequence joins TRBV5-1 and TRBJ2-3; 9 positions agree with TRBD1. The ends lost 4 bases at V and 3 bases at J; junction bases unmatched: 3. Germline CDR1 reads SGHRS; CDR2 reads YFSETQ. CDR3 size: 14 residues. The CDR3 bases are TGCGCCAGCAGCACGGGACAGGGTACAGATACGCAGTATTTT. This translates into CASSTGQGTDTQYF.

The gene calls are TRBV4-3 and TRBJ2-7; 7 bases are a match to TRBD1. Germline CDR1 LGHNA, CDR2 YSLEER. The V segment lost 1 base and the J segment 2 bases; nucleotides outside the gene matches: 8. The CDR3 is made up of 16 amino acids. The CDR3 region has the DNA TGCGCCAGCAGCCAAGGGATCGACAGGGCAACCTACGAGCAGTACTTC. It codes for CASSQGIDRATYEQYF.

In this sample, this clone turned up a few times. The chain joins TRBV27 to TRBJ2-1, with 7 bases fitting TRBD2. The CDR3 covers 14 residues. The germline gives CDR1 MNHEY, CDR2 SMNVEV (reference sequence). V lost 5 bases, J lost 6 bases, and 7 bases stayed unmatched. The CDR3, as DNA: TGTGCCAGCAGTCTGGGGACTACCCCCAATGAGCAGTTCTTC. Protein product: CASSLGTTPNEQFF.

This clone was counted once. The CDR3 nucleotides are TGTGCCAGTAGTATATCTAGCGGGAACTACAATGAGCAGTTCTTC. Amino acid sequence: CASSISSGNYNEQFF. The rearrangement uses TRBV19 and TRBJ2-1; 9 nucleotides line up with TRBD2. The trim removed 2 bases at V and 3 bases at J, leaving 2 bases unmatched. This CDR3 spans 15 amino acids. The germline gives CDR1 LNHDA, CDR2 SQIVND (reference sequence).

This sequence joins TRBV5-1 and TRBJ2-1; TRBD1 agrees at 11 bases. Germline V gene sequence: CDR1 SGHRS, CDR2 YFSETQ. The ends lost 4 bases at V and 7 bases at J; junction bases unmatched: 13. The CDR3 covers 17 residues. DNA for the CDR3: TGCGCCAGCAGCGAAGGACAGGGGGCGGTCCGGTTGAATGAGCAGTTCTTC. Translation: CASSEGQGAVRLNEQFF.

This clone was counted a single time. This chain joins TRBV11-3 and TRBJ1-1; D may be TRBD1 (5 bases). Germline CDR1 is SGHNT and CDR2 is YENEEA. Trimming removed 5 bases from V and 1 base from J, with 20 bases in between. This CDR3 spans 17 amino acids. The CDR3 loop is CASSGGRNDLSNTEAFF. CDR3 coding DNA: TGTGCCAGCAGCGGGGGGAGGAACGACCTTTCGAACACTGAAGCTTTCTTT.

The CDR3 coding sequence is TGTGCCAGCAGCTGGGATACGGGGGAGGGTTATGAGCAGTACTTC. Encoded protein: CASSWDTGEGYEQYF. This rearrangement joins TRBV5-4 to TRBJ2-7; TRBD2 agrees at 7 bases. Germline CDR1 reads SGHNT; CDR2 reads YYREEE (reference sequence). This CDR3 region has 15 residues. V was pared by 3 bases and J by 7 bases, with 13 bases of the junction left unmatched.

This clone was found once. J is TRBJ2-2 and V is TRBV3-1 (or the pseudogene TRBV3-2), with D possibly called TRBD1 or TRBD2 (5 bases each). The CDR3 contains 15 residues. Germline V gene data show CDR1 as LGHDT and CDR2 as YNNKEL (reference sequence). V was clipped by 2 bases and J by 4 bases, with 11 bases between them. The CDR3, as DNA: TGTGCCAGCAGCCAAATGCCGGGGACCACCGGGGAGCTGTTTTTT. Translated, it gives CASSQMPGTTGELFF.

V and J are TRBV5-1 and TRBJ1-1; D is unclear. With 6 bases removed from V and 5 bases from J, the gap between germline ends came to 14 bases. Per the germline V gene, CDR1 is SGHRS and CDR2 is YFSETQ. CDR3 size: 13 residues. The CDR3 here is CASTEPQRTEAFF. The CDR3, as DNA: TGCGCCAGCACCGAACCACAGAGGACTGAAGCTTTCTTT.

This clone was found a few times. The CDR3 DNA reads TGTGCCAGCAGCCCACTCTCCTACAATGAGCAGTTCTTC. This sequence encodes CASSPLSYNEQFF. The chain couples TRBV7-2 to TRBJ2-1; no firm D call. Germline CDR1 reads SGHTA; CDR2 reads FQGNSA. This CDR3 has 13 amino acids. With 5 bases removed from V and 0 bases from J, the gap between germline ends came to 5 bases. Together with reference TRBV7-2 and TRBJ2-1, the CDR3 gives the full variable domain: GAGVSQSPSNKVTEKGKDVELRCDPISGHTALYWYRQSLGQGLEFLIYFQGNSAPDKSGLPSDRFSAERTGGSVSTLTIQRTQQEDSAVYLCASSPLSYNEQFFGPGTRLTVL.

The gene calls are TRBV7-2 and TRBJ1-1; no clear D gene. Germline V lookup: CDR1 SGHTA, CDR2 FQGNSA. The CDR3 is 14 amino acids. Trimming shortened V by 2 bases and J by 6 bases, and 13 bases separated the two germline ends. This CDR3 reads CASSLYGQAAEAFF. In DNA, the CDR3 is TGTGCCAGCAGCTTATATGGCCAGGCTGCTGAAGCTTTCTTT.

V usage is TRBV19 and J usage is TRBJ1-2; a possible D gene is TRBD1 (6 bases). There are 15 residues in the CDR3. Trimming removed 7 bases from V and 4 bases from J, with 19 bases in between. Per the germline V gene, CDR1 is LNHDA and CDR2 is SQIVND (reference sequence). The CDR3 sequence is CASTQRGEGGYGYTF. CDR3 DNA: TGTGCCAGTACTCAGAGGGGGGAAGGCGGCTATGGCTACACCTTC. The whole variable domain, remainder taken from reference TRBV19 and TRBJ1-2, is DGGITQSPKYLFRKEGQNVTLSCEQNLNHDAMYWYRQDPGQGLRLIYYSQIVNDFQKGDIAEGYSVSREKKESFPLTVTSAQKNPTAFYLCASTQRGEGGYGYTFGSGTRLTVV.

The genes are TRBV28 and TRBJ2-5; D call uncertain. In germline, CDR1 is MDHEN, CDR2 SYDVKM. V was trimmed by 3 bases and J by 5 bases, leaving 10 bases between them. The CDR3 consists of 13 residues. The CDR3 sequence: CASSFAGRETQYF. As DNA, the CDR3 is TGTGCCAGCAGTTTTGCCGGTCGGGAGACCCAGTACTTC.